This T cell receptor beta chain was identified in a study of monozygotic twins with inflammatory bowel disease. Study-wide points: Using the inverse Simpson index, IBD patients had lower TCRbeta diversity than healthy co-twins.

The CDR3 is made up of 11 amino acids. CDR1 MNHNS and CDR2 SASEGT come from the germline V gene. As concerns this clonotype: Its antigen is unidentified.

Collection of an approximately 2.3 ml blood sample took place per donor. One entry per CDR3 protein, without DNA, is what TCRdb gives after re-calling the 5' RACE reads. Its table records some 170,000 distinct CDR3 sequences. The origin of this receptor is a human donor with ulcerative colitis or Crohn's disease, or a healthy co-twin of an affected twin (not recorded which). This rearrangement joins TRBV6-1 to TRBJ1-2. Sequencing used blood. The chain's CDR3 is CASRDGYGYTF.